Listed below are T cell receptor beta chains from one sample, sequenced in a study of blood T cell repertoires in COVID-19. Using immunoSEQ multiplex PCR, the repertoire was profiled, and TCRdb retains in-frame clones only, with some absent. This sample yields about 170,000 clones, of which around 80% are seen a single time; about 20% belongs to the top ten. The sample taken for sequencing was PBMCs or T cells enriched from blood (not recorded which). These receptors were collected from a woman in her 70s in a cohort exposed to, infected with or recovered from COVID-19 (not recorded which). The CDR3 runs from the conserved cysteine through the conserved F or W. The order of the fields is CDR3 length, D gene, J gene, V gene, clone size, CDR3 DNA, CDR3 protein. A D gene is named only where the DNA matches it firmly. Expanded clones get a size class; other rows say once, few or many, or leave the size out.

len: 15
d_gene: TRBD2
j_gene: TRBJ2-7
v_gene: TRBV6-5
abundance: .
CDR3nt: TGTGCCAGCAGACTAGCGGGAGGGGGAGACTACGAGCAGTACTTC
CDR3aa: CASRLAGGGDYEQYF

len: 11
d_gene: TRBD1
j_gene: TRBJ1-1
v_gene: TRBV27
abundance: few
CDR3nt: TGTGCCAGCAAGGGGGCCACTGAAGCTTTCTTT
CDR3aa: CASKGATEAFF

len: 16
d_gene: TRBD1
j_gene: TRBJ2-5
v_gene: TRBV9
abundance: few
CDR3nt: TGTGCCAGCAGCGTATCCGGGACAGGGGACGGAGAGACCCAGTACTTC
CDR3aa: CASSVSGTGDGETQYF

len: 15
d_gene: .
j_gene: TRBJ2-1
v_gene: TRBV24-1
abundance: .
CDR3nt: TGTGCCACCAGTGCCTCCGGAGGGACCTACAATGAGCAGTTCTTC
CDR3aa: CATSASGGTYNEQFF

len: 16
d_gene: .
j_gene: TRBJ1-5
v_gene: TRBV21-1
abundance: .
CDR3nt: TGTGCCAGCAGGGGTCCCGGACAGGGGGTCAATCAGCCCCAGCATTTT
CDR3aa: CASRGPGQGVNQPQHF

len: 18
d_gene: .
j_gene: TRBJ2-3
v_gene: TRBV12-2
abundance: .
CDR3nt: TGTGCAAGTCGCTCTGCTCATCACCTAGCGCTAAGCACAGATACGCAGTATTTT
CDR3aa: CASRSAHHLALSTDTQYF

len: 15
d_gene: TRBD1
j_gene: TRBJ2-4
v_gene: TRBV6-9
abundance: .
CDR3nt: TGTGCCAGCAGTTACGTGGACAGGGCCAAAAACATTCAGTACTTC
CDR3aa: CASSYVDRAKNIQYF

len: 14
d_gene: .
j_gene: TRBJ1-2
v_gene: TRBV6-2/TRBV6-3
abundance: .
CDR3nt: TGTGCCAGCAGCCGTAGGGGAGGAGAGAATGGCTACACCTTC
CDR3aa: CASSRRGGENGYTF

len: 17
d_gene: TRBD2
j_gene: TRBJ2-1
v_gene: TRBV4-2
abundance: .
CDR3nt: TGTGCCAGCAGCCAAGGGTACGGGAGGGGGTCCTACAATGAGCAGTTCTTC
CDR3aa: CASSQGYGRGSYNEQFF

len: 14
d_gene: .
j_gene: TRBJ2-3
v_gene: TRBV7-3
abundance: .
CDR3nt: TGTGCCAGCAGCCCAACCTCGGGGGAAGATACGCAGTATTTT
CDR3aa: CASSPTSGEDTQYF

len: 14
d_gene: .
j_gene: TRBJ2-7
v_gene: TRBV11-3
abundance: .
CDR3nt: TGTGCCAGCAGCTTATCAGGGGTAACGTACGAGCAGTACTTC
CDR3aa: CASSLSGVTYEQYF

len: 17
d_gene: TRBD2
j_gene: TRBJ2-2
v_gene: TRBV4-1
abundance: .
CDR3nt: TGCGCCAGCAAACGACTAGCGGGAGTGAGGGGCACCGGGGAGCTGTTTTTT
CDR3aa: CASKRLAGVRGTGELFF

len: 14
d_gene: .
j_gene: TRBJ1-6
v_gene: TRBV11-3
abundance: .
CDR3nt: TGTGCCAGCAGCCTTCGGCGGCCTAATTCACCCCTCCACTTT
CDR3aa: CASSLRRPNSPLHF

len: 16
d_gene: TRBD2
j_gene: TRBJ2-2
v_gene: TRBV11-2
abundance: .
CDR3nt: TGTGCCAGCAGCCCAAGCCCGGGACTAGCACCCGGGGAGCTGTTTTTT
CDR3aa: CASSPSPGLAPGELFF